This T cell receptor (beta chain) came from a study of blood T cell repertoires in COVID-19. Libraries were prepared by immunoSEQ multiplex PCR; TCRdb keeps only in-frame clonotypes and omits some of them. The repertoire holds about 60,000 clones, more than 70% seen once, with 15% to 20% in the top ten. With 4 bases clipped from V and 1 base from J, the junction kept 2 bases outside the gene matches. CDR1 is MDHEN and CDR2 is SYDVKM in the germline V gene. This CDR3 comprises 15 residues. This TCR came from a man in his 60s with COVID-19, enrolled during active disease. This rearrangement joins TRBV28 to TRBJ1-3, with 9 nucleotides matching TRBD1. Input material: peripheral blood. This CDR3 is CASSWTGESGNTIYF. The CDR3 coding sequence is TGTGCCAGCAGTTGGACAGGGGAGTCTGGAAACACCATATATTTT.